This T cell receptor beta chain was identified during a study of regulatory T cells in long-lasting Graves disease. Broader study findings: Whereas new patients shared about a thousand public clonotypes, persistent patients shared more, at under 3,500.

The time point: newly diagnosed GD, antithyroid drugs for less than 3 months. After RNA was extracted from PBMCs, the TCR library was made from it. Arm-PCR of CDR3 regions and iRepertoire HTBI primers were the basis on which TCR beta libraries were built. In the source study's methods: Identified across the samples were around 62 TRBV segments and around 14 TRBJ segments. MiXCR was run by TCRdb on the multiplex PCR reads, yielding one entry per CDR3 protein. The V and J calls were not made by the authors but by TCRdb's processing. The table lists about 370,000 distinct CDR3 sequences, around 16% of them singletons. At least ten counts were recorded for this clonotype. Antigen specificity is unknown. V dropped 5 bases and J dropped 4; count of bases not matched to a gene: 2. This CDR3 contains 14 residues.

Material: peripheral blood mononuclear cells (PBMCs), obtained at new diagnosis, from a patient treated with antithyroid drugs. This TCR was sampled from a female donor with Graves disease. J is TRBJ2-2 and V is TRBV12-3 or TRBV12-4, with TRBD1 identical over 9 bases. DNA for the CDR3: TGTGCCAGCAGTAGGACAGGGGTCACCGGGGAGCTGTTTTTT. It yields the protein CASSRTGVTGELFF.